This is a list of T cell receptor beta chains from one sample in a study of blood T cells in healthy people across ages. TCRdb reprocessed the 5' RACE reads via MiXCR and lists one record per CDR3 protein. The table lists more than 500,000 distinct CDR3 sequences, roughly 28% of them singletons. Sequencing was carried out using blood. These receptors were obtained from a woman in her seventies in good health. The CDR3 runs from the conserved cysteine through the conserved F or W. The order of the fields is CDR3 length, V gene, clone size, J gene, D gene, CDR3 DNA, CDR3 protein. The D gene is left open where the match is weak. The size of a clone is reported for some rows only, either as once, few or many, or as a class for expanded clones.

>20|TRBV10-3|-|TRBJ1-5|TRBD1
TGTGCCATCAGTGAGACTGGAAAGATTGAACAGGGGTGGGGCAATCAGCCCCAGCATTTT
CAISETGKIEQGWGNQPQHF
>14|TRBV9|few|TRBJ2-3|-
TGTGCCAGCAATGCGGGGGCTCTCACAGATACGCAGTATTTT
CASNAGALTDTQYF
>14|TRBV29-1|few|TRBJ1-1|-
TGCAGCGTTGAAGTGCGGGGCAGGATGACTGAAGCTTTCTTT
CSVEVRGRMTEAFF
>14|TRBV5-1|-|TRBJ2-4|-
TGCGCCAGCAGTCTAGGGGCGGCCAAAAACATTCAGTACTTC
CASSLGAAKNIQYF
>16|TRBV4-3|-|TRBJ1-1|-
TGCGCCAGCAGCCAAGGTGGGGCCTTAGGGGACACTGAAGCTTTCTTT
CASSQGGALGDTEAFF
>14|TRBV10-3|-|TRBJ1-1|TRBD1
TGTGCCATCAGTGAGGGCAGGGGGGACACTGAAGCTTTCTTT
CAISEGRGDTEAFF
>13|TRBV27|-|TRBJ2-5|-
TGTGCCAGCAGTTCCGGGTGGGGAGAGACCCAGTACTTC
CASSSGWGETQYF
>15|TRBV18|-|TRBJ2-7|-
TGTGCCAGCTCACCCGGAACGGGGGCCATCTACGAGCAGTACTTC
CASSPGTGAIYEQYF
>14|TRBV4-3|few|TRBJ2-5|-
TGCGCCAGCAGCCAAGTGGTGGGAATAGAGACCCAGTACTTC
CASSQVVGIETQYF
>14|TRBV7-2|-|TRBJ2-4|-
TGTGCCAGCAGCTTAGATGGGGGCAAAAACATTCAGTACTTC
CASSLDGGKNIQYF
>14|TRBV7-2|-|TRBJ2-1|-
TGTGCCAGCAGCTTACGGGATGGAGAGAATGAGCAGTTCTTC
CASSLRDGENEQFF
>16|TRBV7-2|-|TRBJ1-2|-
TGTGCCAGCAGCTTAGCCAATGGAGGGAGCGCGGGTGGCTACACCTTC
CASSLANGGSAGGYTF
>15|TRBV4-3|few|TRBJ1-4|-
TGCGCCAGCAGCCAAACAAGCGCAACTAATGAAAAACTGTTTTTT
CASSQTSATNEKLFF
>15|TRBV11-3|-|TRBJ2-7|-
TGTGCCAGCAGCCCCCGGACGGCCCTATCCTACGAGCAGTACTTC
CASSPRTALSYEQYF
>14|TRBV27|-|TRBJ2-2|-
TGTGCCAGCAGTCGGGACAAATACACCGGGGAGCTGTTTTTT
CASSRDKYTGELFF
>17|TRBV10-3|-|TRBJ2-7|TRBD1
TGTGCCATCAGTGAGTCCTTACAGGGGGCTCTCTCCTACGAGCAGTACTTC
CAISESLQGALSYEQYF
>16|TRBV24-1|-|TRBJ2-1|TRBD1
TGTGCCACCAGTGACTCCGACAGGGTATCACTCAATGAGCAGTTCTTC
CATSDSDRVSLNEQFF
>16|TRBV11-1|-|TRBJ1-2|-
TGTGCCAGCAGCTGGGACCCGGGACATAACCCTTCAGGCTACACCTTC
CASSWDPGHNPSGYTF
>13|TRBV2|few|TRBJ1-4|-
TGTGCCGGCAGTCCCCAAGTCTATGAAAAACTGTTTTTT
CAGSPQVYEKLFF
>14|TRBV5-1|many|TRBJ2-5|-
TGCGCCAGCAGCTTGGAGGGGGTCGGTGAGACCCAGTACTTC
CASSLEGVGETQYF
>16|TRBV4-1|-|TRBJ2-1|TRBD2
TGCGCCAGCAGCCTGACAGCGGGGGGGCCCTACAATGAGCAGTTCTTC
CASSLTAGGPYNEQFF
>16|TRBV5-1|-|TRBJ2-3|TRBD1
TGCGCCAGCAGCTTGGGAGGCGGACCAGGACAGGGGACGCAGTATTTT
CASSLGGGPGQGTQYF
>16|TRBV4-1|few|TRBJ2-7|-
TGCGCCAGCAGCCAAGAACCGGGACCGAGCTCCTACGAGCAGTACTTC
CASSQEPGPSSYEQYF
>15|TRBV10-3|-|TRBJ2-7|-
TGTGCCATCAGTGAAAAAGGGGGGGGGAAGTACGAGCAGTACTTC
CAISEKGGGKYEQYF